The rows below give T cell receptor beta chains drawn from one sample of a study of chemoradiotherapy in HPV16-positive cancers. TCRdb's copy holds only in-frame clones and misses some; the assay was immunoSEQ multiplex PCR. The sample records about 32,000 clones, about 87% being singletons. This material consisted of blood, taken from a patient who underwent chemoradiotherapy. All receptors come from a human donor with HPV-associated anogenital cancer. The CDR3 runs from the conserved cysteine through the conserved F or W. The D gene is left open where the match is weak. Only some rows state a clone size, as once, few, many or a class for expanded clones.

CDR3 protein: CASSSGGTGAEETQYF
CDR3 DNA: TGTGCCAGCAGCTCTGGGGGGACAGGAGCTGAAGAGACCCAGTACTTC
D gene: TRBD1
CDR3 length: 16
V gene: TRBV7-9
J gene: TRBJ2-5
clone size: NA

CDR3 protein: CASSLRGRSYNEQFF
CDR3 DNA: TGTGCCAGCAGCTTGCGGGGTCGCTCCTACAATGAGCAGTTCTTC
D gene: NA
CDR3 length: 15
V gene: TRBV5-4
J gene: TRBJ2-1
clone size: NA

CDR3 protein: CASSTDRGQGPEAFF
CDR3 DNA: TGTGCCAGCAGCACTGACAGGGGACAAGGCCCTGAAGCTTTCTTT
D gene: TRBD1
CDR3 length: 15
V gene: TRBV6-5
J gene: TRBJ1-1
clone size: NA

CDR3 protein: CASSRAGLSYEQYF
CDR3 DNA: TGTGCCAGTAGTAGGGCAGGGTTGTCCTACGAGCAGTACTTC
D gene: NA
CDR3 length: 14
V gene: TRBV19
J gene: TRBJ2-7
clone size: NA

CDR3 protein: CASSISLGSHNEQFF
CDR3 DNA: TGTGCCAGTAGTATTTCTCTTGGGTCCCACAATGAGCAGTTCTTC
D gene: NA
CDR3 length: 15
V gene: TRBV19
J gene: TRBJ2-1
clone size: NA

CDR3 protein: CASSSPGQGTYEQYF
CDR3 DNA: TGCGCCAGCAGCTCACCGGGACAGGGGACCTACGAGCAGTACTTC
D gene: TRBD1
CDR3 length: 15
V gene: TRBV5-1
J gene: TRBJ2-7
clone size: NA

CDR3 protein: CASSSPGANVLTF
CDR3 DNA: TGTGCCAGCAGCTCCCCGGGGGCCAACGTCCTGACTTTC
D gene: NA
CDR3 length: 13
V gene: TRBV7-9
J gene: TRBJ2-6
clone size: NA

CDR3 protein: CASSLSREGNTIYF
CDR3 DNA: TGTGCCAGCAGCTTATCCAGGGAGGGAAACACCATATATTTT
D gene: NA
CDR3 length: 14
V gene: TRBV7-8
J gene: TRBJ1-3
clone size: NA

CDR3 protein: CAWSGAGGRNTQYF
CDR3 DNA: TGTGCCTGGAGCGGGGCGGGGGGGCGAAATACGCAGTATTTT
D gene: TRBD2
CDR3 length: 14
V gene: TRBV30
J gene: TRBJ2-3
clone size: NA

CDR3 protein: CASSRPRLADTGELFF
CDR3 DNA: TGTGCCAGCAGCCGCCCACGGCTAGCGGACACCGGGGAGCTGTTTTTT
D gene: TRBD2
CDR3 length: 16
V gene: TRBV11-2
J gene: TRBJ2-2
clone size: NA

CDR3 protein: CASRHQGTGAGNAHGYTF
CDR3 DNA: TGTGCCAGCAGGCACCAGGGGACAGGGGCTGGTAACGCGCATGGCTACACCTTC
D gene: TRBD1
CDR3 length: 18
V gene: TRBV7-9
J gene: TRBJ1-2
clone size: once

CDR3 protein: CASLGTDSTYGYTF
CDR3 DNA: TGCGCCAGCCTCGGAACAGATTCTACCTATGGCTACACCTTC
D gene: NA
CDR3 length: 14
V gene: TRBV5-1
J gene: TRBJ1-2
clone size: NA

CDR3 protein: CASSLIPEEGTGELFF
CDR3 DNA: TGTGCCAGCAGCTTGATTCCGGAGGAGGGCACCGGGGAGCTGTTTTTT
D gene: NA
CDR3 length: 16
V gene: TRBV5-4
J gene: TRBJ2-2
clone size: NA

CDR3 protein: CASLVTGGGRNEQFF
CDR3 DNA: TGTGCCAGCCTTGTAACGGGAGGTGGTAGGAATGAGCAGTTCTTC
D gene: TRBD2
CDR3 length: 15
V gene: TRBV28
J gene: TRBJ2-1
clone size: NA

CDR3 protein: CASSTGTSGIRAQYF
CDR3 DNA: TGTGCCAGCAGTACCGGGACTAGCGGGATTCGGGCCCAGTACTTC
D gene: TRBD2
CDR3 length: 15
V gene: TRBV6-6
J gene: TRBJ2-5
clone size: NA

CDR3 protein: CASSLSGQGAGNTIYF
CDR3 DNA: TGCGCCAGCAGTCTTTCCGGACAGGGGGCTGGAAACACCATATATTTT
D gene: TRBD1
CDR3 length: 16
V gene: TRBV4-1
J gene: TRBJ1-3
clone size: NA

CDR3 protein: CASSFVLSETQYF
CDR3 DNA: TGTGCCAGCAGCTTCGTCTTGTCAGAGACCCAGTACTTC
D gene: NA
CDR3 length: 13
V gene: TRBV7-9
J gene: TRBJ2-5
clone size: once

CDR3 protein: CASSAITDRGQVAFF
CDR3 DNA: TGTGCCAGCAGCGCGATCACGGACAGGGGGCAGGTAGCTTTCTTT
D gene: TRBD1
CDR3 length: 15
V gene: TRBV7-9
J gene: TRBJ1-1
clone size: once

CDR3 protein: CASSQDPQRTSGGQKNIQYF
CDR3 DNA: TGCGCCAGCAGCCAAGACCCGCAAAGGACTAGCGGGGGTCAAAAAAACATTCAGTACTTC
D gene: TRBD2
CDR3 length: 20
V gene: TRBV4-1
J gene: TRBJ2-4
clone size: once

CDR3 protein: CASSGTQGNYGYTF
CDR3 DNA: TGTGCCAGCAGTGGGACGCAGGGCAACTATGGCTACACCTTC
D gene: NA
CDR3 length: 14
V gene: TRBV6-5
J gene: TRBJ1-2
clone size: NA

CDR3 protein: CASSAQGMNTEAFF
CDR3 DNA: TGCGCCAGCAGCGCACAGGGGATGAACACTGAAGCTTTCTTT
D gene: TRBD1
CDR3 length: 14
V gene: TRBV10-1
J gene: TRBJ1-1
clone size: NA

CDR3 protein: CASSSSGTGFDEQFF
CDR3 DNA: TGCGCCAGCAGCTCCTCCGGGACAGGGTTCGATGAGCAGTTCTTC
D gene: TRBD1
CDR3 length: 15
V gene: TRBV5-1
J gene: TRBJ2-1
clone size: NA

CDR3 protein: CASSLELNTEAFF
CDR3 DNA: TGTGCTAGCAGTCTGGAATTGAACACTGAAGCTTTCTTT
D gene: NA
CDR3 length: 13
V gene: TRBV7-7
J gene: TRBJ1-1
clone size: NA

CDR3 protein: CASSRWGLSGSSTDTQYF
CDR3 DNA: TGTGCCAGCAGCCGTTGGGGGTTATCGGGGAGTAGCACAGATACGCAGTATTTT
D gene: NA
CDR3 length: 18
V gene: TRBV28
J gene: TRBJ2-3
clone size: NA

CDR3 protein: CASSGRGASSYEQYF
CDR3 DNA: TGTGCCAGCAGCGGTCGGGGGGCGAGCTCCTACGAGCAGTACTTC
D gene: NA
CDR3 length: 15
V gene: TRBV13
J gene: TRBJ2-7
clone size: NA

CDR3 protein: CASSPEISGANVLTF
CDR3 DNA: TGTGCCAGCAGCCCAGAAATATCTGGGGCCAACGTCCTGACTTTC
D gene: NA
CDR3 length: 15
V gene: TRBV7-2
J gene: TRBJ2-6
clone size: NA

CDR3 protein: CASSLGSGGNQPQHF
CDR3 DNA: TGCGCCAGCAGCTTGGGGTCAGGGGGGAATCAGCCCCAGCATTTT
D gene: TRBD1
CDR3 length: 15
V gene: TRBV5-1
J gene: TRBJ1-5
clone size: NA

CDR3 protein: CATQTSGSADTQYF
CDR3 DNA: TGCGCCACCCAGACTAGCGGGAGCGCAGATACGCAGTATTTT
D gene: TRBD2
CDR3 length: 14
V gene: TRBV5-1
J gene: TRBJ2-3
clone size: NA

CDR3 protein: CASSLAGTYEQYF
CDR3 DNA: TGTGCCAGCAGCTTAGCGGGGACCTACGAGCAGTACTTC
D gene: TRBD2
CDR3 length: 13
V gene: TRBV5-4
J gene: TRBJ2-7
clone size: NA

CDR3 protein: CASKQGRNNEKLFF
CDR3 DNA: TGTGCCAGCAAGCAGGGCAGGAATAATGAAAAACTGTTTTTT
D gene: NA
CDR3 length: 14
V gene: TRBV27
J gene: TRBJ1-4
clone size: NA

CDR3 protein: CATSRDIGELFF
CDR3 DNA: TGTGCCACCAGCAGAGATATAGGGGAGCTGTTTTTT
D gene: NA
CDR3 length: 12
V gene: TRBV15
J gene: TRBJ2-2
clone size: NA

CDR3 protein: CASSQTSGRWDEQYF
CDR3 DNA: TGCGCCAGCAGCCAGACTAGCGGGAGATGGGACGAGCAGTACTTC
D gene: TRBD2
CDR3 length: 15
V gene: TRBV4-1
J gene: TRBJ2-7
clone size: NA

CDR3 protein: CASSLATGGARETQYF
CDR3 DNA: TGTGCCAGCAGCTTAGCTACCGGGGGGGCCCGGGAGACCCAGTACTTC
D gene: TRBD2
CDR3 length: 16
V gene: TRBV7-9
J gene: TRBJ2-5
clone size: NA

CDR3 protein: CASSPALAFNEKLFF
CDR3 DNA: TGTGCCAGCTCACCGGCGCTGGCTTTCAATGAAAAACTGTTTTTT
D gene: NA
CDR3 length: 15
V gene: TRBV18
J gene: TRBJ1-4
clone size: NA

CDR3 protein: CASRAGAGVNTGELFF
CDR3 DNA: TGTGCCAGCAGGGCGGGGGCAGGGGTAAACACCGGGGAGCTGTTTTTT
D gene: NA
CDR3 length: 16
V gene: TRBV11-2
J gene: TRBJ2-2
clone size: NA

CDR3 protein: CASSLDPSGGSGEQFF
CDR3 DNA: TGCGCCAGCAGCTTGGACCCTAGCGGGGGGTCGGGGGAGCAGTTCTTC
D gene: TRBD2
CDR3 length: 16
V gene: TRBV5-1
J gene: TRBJ2-1
clone size: NA

CDR3 protein: CASSEVYLGLGPSSGEQYF
CDR3 DNA: TGTGCCAGCAGTGAAGTGTACCTCGGTTTGGGGCCCAGCTCGGGGGAGCAGTACTTC
D gene: NA
CDR3 length: 19
V gene: TRBV6-1
J gene: TRBJ2-7
clone size: NA